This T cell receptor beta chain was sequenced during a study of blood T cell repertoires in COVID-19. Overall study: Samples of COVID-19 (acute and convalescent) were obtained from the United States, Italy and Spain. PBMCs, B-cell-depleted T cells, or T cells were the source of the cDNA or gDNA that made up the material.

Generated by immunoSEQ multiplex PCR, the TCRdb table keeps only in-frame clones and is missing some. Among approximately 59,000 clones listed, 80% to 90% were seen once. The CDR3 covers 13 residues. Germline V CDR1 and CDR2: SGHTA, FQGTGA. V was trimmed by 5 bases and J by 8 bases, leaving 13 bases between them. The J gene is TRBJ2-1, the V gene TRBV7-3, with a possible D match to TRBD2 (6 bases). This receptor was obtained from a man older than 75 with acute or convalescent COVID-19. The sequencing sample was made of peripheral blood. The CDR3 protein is CASSRGLLDEQFF. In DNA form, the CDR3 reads TGTGCCAGCAGCAGGGGACTTCTAGATGAGCAGTTCTTC.